Below are 24 T cell receptor beta chains sequenced from a single sample in a study of identical twins. TCRdb analysed the 5' RACE reads with MiXCR anew, one entry per CDR3 protein. The table includes some 1,600,000 distinct CDR3 sequences, less than 40% detected once. Sequencing used cord blood. The receptors were gathered from a newborn girl in good health.

This clonotype was seen repeatedly, ten times or more. V gene TRBV18 combines with J gene TRBJ2-3; TRBD2 agrees at 7 bases. This CDR3 has 13 residues. Germline trimming cut 7 bases from V and 0 bases from J; bases unmatched to any gene: 1. CDR1 KGHSH and CDR2 LQKENI come from the germline V gene. Written as DNA, the CDR3 is TGTGCCAGCTTTAGCGGGAGCACAGATACGCAGTATTTT. Amino acids: CASFSGSTDTQYF.

This clonotype was recorded a few times. The chain couples TRBV28 to TRBJ1-4; no reliable D call. V was cut by 6 bases and J by 8 bases, with 13 bases left in between. This CDR3 contains 13 residues. The germline gives CDR1 MDHEN, CDR2 SYDVKM. The CDR3 DNA sequence: TGTGCCAGCAGGCCGGACTCTCAGGAAAAACTGTTTTTT. Its protein product is CASRPDSQEKLFF.

This clonotype was observed a few times. V is TRBV12-3 or TRBV12-4 and J is TRBJ1-5; weak D call: TRBD1 (5 bases). This CDR3 region has 18 residues. With 3 bases removed from V and 0 bases from J, the gap between germline ends came to 18 bases. The CDR3 coding sequence is TGTGCCAGCAGTTTCCCCCATCCGGGGACTTATAGCAATCAGCCCCAGCATTTT. The encoded protein is CASSFPHPGTYSNQPQHF.

This clonotype was recorded a few times. The chain employs TRBV20-1 and TRBJ2-5, with a tentative D call TRBD2 (7 bases). The germline gives CDR1 DFQATT, CDR2 SNEGSKA (reference sequence). Trimming removed 3 bases at V and 6 bases at J, with 17 bases between. CDR3 length: 14 residues. The CDR3 DNA follows: TGCAGTGCTAGCTCTGCGGGGGCGTTTAAGACCCAGTACTTC. Translation gives CSASSAGAFKTQYF.

CDR3 amino acids: CASSQDLAVGNQPQHF. The DNA of the CDR3 is TGTGCCAGCAGCCAAGATTTGGCGGTGGGCAATCAGCCCCAGCATTTT. The J gene is TRBJ1-5, the V gene TRBV3-1; D unresolved. The CDR3 totals 16 residues. Looked up from germline, CDR1 is LGHDT and CDR2 is YNNKEL (reference sequence). The V gene lost 0 bases and the J gene lost 2 bases, with 11 bases spanning the gap.

The chain recombines TRBV28 with TRBJ2-7, with D tentatively TRBD2 (5 bases). The CDR3 extends over 14 amino acids. Looked up from germline, CDR1 is MDHEN and CDR2 is SYDVKM. V lost 5 bases and J lost 2, with 13 bases in between. The chain's CDR3 is CASSLLDLPYEQYF. The CDR3 nucleotides are TGTGCCAGCAGTCTCTTGGACTTGCCCTACGAGCAGTACTTC. Together with reference TRBV28 and TRBJ2-7, the CDR3 gives the full variable domain: DVKVTQSSRYLVKRTGEKVFLECVQDMDHENMFWYRQDPGLGLRLIYFSYDVKMKEKGDIPEGYSVSREKKERFSLILESASTNQTSMYLCASSLLDLPYEQYFGPGTRLTVT.

This clonotype has only a few counts. This chain links TRBV20-1 with TRBJ1-6; D is unresolved. Per the germline V gene, CDR1 is DFQATT and CDR2 is SNEGSKA (reference sequence). The V and J ends lost 0 bases and 13 bases respectively, with 22 bases between them. The CDR3 covers 16 residues. The CDR3 sequence is CSARDLLAGRIHPLHF. In DNA form, the CDR3 reads TGCAGTGCTAGAGATCTTTTGGCGGGTCGAATTCACCCCCTCCACTTT.

The rearrangement uses TRBV12-3 or TRBV12-4 and TRBJ2-1; 9 nucleotides align to TRBD2. V lost 3 bases, J lost 6 bases, and 6 bases stayed unmatched. The CDR3 totals 15 residues. The DNA for the CDR3 is TGTGCCAGCAGTTTCTGGCGGGAGGGACCCAATGAGCAGTTCTTC. This translates into CASSFWREGPNEQFF.

V is TRBV5-1 and J is TRBJ2-7; possibly TRBD2 for D (6 bases). Germline loops: CDR1 SGHRS, CDR2 YFSETQ. The ends were cut back, 2 bases at V and 4 bases at J, with 10 bases in the middle. The CDR3 runs to 13 residues. CDR3 amino acids: CASSFVSGYEQYF. The CDR3 DNA is TGCGCCAGCAGCTTCGTTAGCGGTTACGAGCAGTACTTC.

This rearrangement joins TRBV24-1 to TRBJ2-3; 9 nucleotides align to TRBD1. CDR3 length equals 16 residues. Germline V gene sequence: CDR1 KGHDR, CDR2 SFDVKD. After removal of 7 bases from V and 2 bases from J, the junction contained 9 bases not matched to a gene. Here the CDR3 reads CATRGPGTGTTDTQYF. The CDR3 DNA is TGTGCCACCAGGGGCCCGGGGACAGGGACCACAGATACGCAGTATTTT.

This clonotype came up a few times. J is TRBJ1-1 and V is TRBV6-6; D not resolved. The CDR3 sequence is 15 residues long. Trimming left V 2 bases short and J 5 bases short, with 15 bases between. From germline, CDR1 is MNHNY and CDR2 SVGAGI (reference sequence). CDR3: CASSYTARGRTEAFF. CDR3 coding DNA: TGTGCCAGCAGTTACACCGCGCGCGGTCGGACTGAAGCTTTCTTT.

The chain links TRBV5-1 to TRBJ1-1; tentatively, D is TRBD1 (6 bases). The germline V gene encodes CDR1 SGHRS and CDR2 YFSETQ. V lost 0 bases to trimming and J lost 1 base, with 25 bases between them. CDR3 size: 20 residues. CDR3 nucleotide sequence: TGCGCCAGCAGCTTGGGGCGATGGGGACACCAAAAAGTTAAGAACACTGAAGCTTTCTTT. Translating it yields CASSLGRWGHQKVKNTEAFF.

The V gene is TRBV3-1, the J gene TRBJ2-1; 7 bases agree with TRBD2. CDR1 LGHDT and CDR2 YNNKEL come from the germline V gene (reference sequence). The CDR3 totals 16 residues. V trimming: 3 bases; J trimming: 4 bases; junction bases outside the gene matches: 9. The CDR3 nucleotides read TGTGCCAGCAGCCATGGGGGGGGTAGTGGGTACAATGAGCAGTTCTTC. Residues: CASSHGGGSGYNEQFF.

In the case of this clonotype: The junction departs from the called germline gene at one end, perhaps through a read error. This chain joins TRBV10-3 and TRBJ1-1; 9 positions agree with TRBD1. This CDR3 is 15 amino acids long. The V gene's germline CDR1 is ENHRY and CDR2 SYGVKD. This chain's CDR3 is CAISADRGGDTEAFF. CDR3 coding DNA: TGTGCCATCAGTGCTGACAGGGGGGGAGACACCGAAGCTTTCTTT.

Turning to this clonotype: Being one base from a much bigger clone, this may be a read error. The chain carries TRBV27 and TRBJ2-3; TRBD2 matches at 8 bases. The CDR3 consists of 15 residues. Germline V gene sequence: CDR1 MNHEY, CDR2 SMNVEV (reference sequence). The CDR3, as DNA: TGTGCCGGCAGCGATCGGGGGGGTTTCGCAGATACGCAGTATTTT. It codes for CAGSDRGGFADTQYF.

The chain couples TRBV7-9 to TRBJ2-7; D gene ambiguous. Trimming took off 8 bases at V and 3 bases at J, with 11 bases between the two ends. This CDR3 region has 12 residues. Germline values: CDR1 SEHNR, CDR2 FQNEAQ (reference sequence). CDR3 nucleotides: TGTGCCAGCGGGTTGCAGGTCTACGAGCAGTACTTC. This codes for CASGLQVYEQYF. Full variable domain (outside the CDR3, taken from reference TRBV7-9 and TRBJ2-7): DTGVSQNPRHKITKRGQNVTFRCDPISEHNRLYWYRQTLGQGPEFLTYFQNEAQLEKSRLLSDRFSAERPKGSFSTLEIQRTEQGDSAMYLCASGLQVYEQYFGPGTRLTVT.

This clonotype was detected a few times. The chain links TRBV20-1 to TRBJ2-7; 8 nucleotides line up with TRBD2. Germline lookup yields CDR1 DFQATT and CDR2 SNEGSKA (reference sequence). With 3 bases clipped from V and 2 bases from J, the junction kept 9 bases outside the gene matches. CDR3 length: 15 residues. CDR3 protein: CSASSRGGRTYEQYF. The CDR3 coding sequence is TGCAGTGCTAGTTCTCGGGGGGGCAGAACCTACGAGCAGTACTTC.

Many counts were recorded for this clonotype. Written as DNA, the CDR3 is TGTGCCAGCAGCTTATACGACAGCTCCTACGAGCAGTACTTC. It encodes CASSLYDSSYEQYF. This chain links TRBV7-6 with TRBJ2-7; possibly TRBD1 for D (5 bases). This CDR3 has 14 residues. V shed 2 bases and J shed 0 bases, with 8 bases lying between them. Germline V gene sequence: CDR1 SGHVS, CDR2 FNYEAQ.

The sample holds a few counts of this clonotype. The CDR3 here is CASSLGTASGIAQYF. The CDR3 nucleotides read TGTGCCAGCAGCTTAGGGACAGCTTCGGGGATCGCCCAGTACTTC. The rearrangement uses TRBV7-9 and TRBJ2-5, with a weak D call TRBD1 (6 bases). In germline, CDR1 is SEHNR, CDR2 FQNEAQ (reference sequence). This CDR3 spans 15 amino acids. V shed 1 base and J shed 9 bases, with 18 bases lying between them.

The chain employs TRBV11-2 and TRBJ2-7, with TRBD1 matching 10 bases. The CDR3 has 16 amino acids. Per the germline V gene, CDR1 is SGHAT and CDR2 is FQNNGV. V gave up 1 base and J gave up 2 bases; unmatched junction bases: 5. CDR3 sequence: CASSLGGQGRAYEQYF. The DNA of the CDR3 is TGTGCCAGCAGCTTAGGGGGACAGGGGCGAGCCTACGAGCAGTACTTC.

This clonotype appeared a few times. The CDR3 bases are TGTGCCATCAGTGACCGCGGAGGGTACGAGCAGTACTTC. Translating it yields CAISDRGGYEQYF. The chain recombines TRBV10-3 with TRBJ2-7, with TRBD2 as a possible D gene (6 bases). The length of the CDR3 is 13 residues. Germline CDR1 ENHRY, CDR2 SYGVKD. V was pared by 3 bases and J by 4 bases, with 10 bases between.

In this sample, this clonotype turned up a few times. The rearrangement links TRBV12-5 to TRBJ1-2, with no clear D. Trimming took 6 bases from V and 5 from J, leaving 7 bases between them. The CDR3 length is 11 residues. Per germline, CDR1 LGHNT and CDR2 FRNRAP. CDR3 sequence (DNA): TGTGCTAGTGGGGGCGCGTATGGCTACACCTTC. This translates into CASGGAYGYTF.

This clonotype appeared a few times. This chain uses TRBV5-5 with TRBJ1-1; D not resolved. This CDR3 region has 14 residues. V lost 4 bases, J lost 1 base, and 11 bases lay in between. Germline CDR1 is SGHKS and CDR2 is YYEKEE (reference sequence). CDR3 loop: CASSPIIPNTEAFF. The CDR3, as DNA: TGTGCCAGCAGCCCAATAATACCGAACACTGAAGCTTTCTTT.

The chain employs TRBV12-3 or TRBV12-4 and TRBJ2-3; 7 positions agree with TRBD1. The CDR3 is 11 residues long. V gave up 5 bases and J gave up 10 bases; unmatched junction bases: 3. This CDR3 reads CASSTGDAQYF. The CDR3 nucleotides read TGTGCCAGCAGTACAGGGGATGCGCAGTATTTT.